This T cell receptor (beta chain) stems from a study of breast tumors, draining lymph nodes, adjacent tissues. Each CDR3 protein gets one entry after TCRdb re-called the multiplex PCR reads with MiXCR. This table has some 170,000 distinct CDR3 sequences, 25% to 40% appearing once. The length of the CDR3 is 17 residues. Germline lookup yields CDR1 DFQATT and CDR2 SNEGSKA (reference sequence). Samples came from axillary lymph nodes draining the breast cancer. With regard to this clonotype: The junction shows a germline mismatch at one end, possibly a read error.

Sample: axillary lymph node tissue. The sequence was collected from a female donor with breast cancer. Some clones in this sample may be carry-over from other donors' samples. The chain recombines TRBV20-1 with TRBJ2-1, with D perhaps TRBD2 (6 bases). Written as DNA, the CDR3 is TGCAGTGCTACCCTAGCGAGAGGCCAACTAGGTTACATTGAGCAGTTCTTC. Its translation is CSATLARGQLGYIEQFF.